This entry lists 10 T cell receptor beta chains sequenced from one sample in a study of blood T cell repertoires in COVID-19. Only in-frame clones appear in the TCRdb table, and some are missing; sequencing was by immunoSEQ multiplex PCR. This table holds 200,000 to 250,000 clones, roughly 77% found once. The sample taken for sequencing was PBMCs or T cells enriched from blood (not recorded which). These receptors were taken from a man between 35 and 55 years old who had recovered from COVID-19.

The chain links TRBV27 to TRBJ1-5; D call uncertain. The CDR3 length is 15 residues. The germline CDR1 and CDR2 sequences are MNHEY and SMNVEV (reference sequence). Trimming cost V 6 bases and J 4 bases, with 16 bases left between them. The DNA of the CDR3 is TGTGCCAGCAGCCCCGTTGTGAGCCCAAATCAGCCCCAGCATTTT. It specifies CASSPVVSPNQPQHF.

This chain links TRBV19 with TRBJ2-7; 12 nucleotides agree with TRBD2. The V gene end was trimmed by 7 bases and the J gene end by 6 bases; junction bases not matched to a gene: 7. CDR3 size: 14 residues. Germline values: CDR1 LNHDA, CDR2 SQIVND (reference sequence). DNA for the CDR3: TGTGCCAGTACCCTGACTAGCGGGAGACGCGAGCAGTACTTC. Encoded protein: CASTLTSGRREQYF.

CDR3 sequence (DNA): TGTGCCAGCAGCTTTCAGTATCAAGAGACCCAGTACTTC. Protein product: CASSFQYQETQYF. This chain joins TRBV7-3 and TRBJ2-5, with unresolved D. CDR3 length equals 13 residues. Germline lookup yields CDR1 SGHTA and CDR2 FQGTGA. V was shortened by 3 bases and J by 2 bases, with 7 bases between the two germline ends.

The chain has TRBV10-1 and TRBJ1-1; D is unclear. V gave up 0 bases and J gave up 9 bases, with 11 bases separating them. This CDR3 region has 13 residues. Per germline, CDR1 WNHNN and CDR2 SYGVQD (reference sequence). The CDR3 coding sequence is TGCGCCAGCAGTGAGTCTGGTCAGAGGAAAGCTTTCTTT. Protein: CASSESGQRKAFF.

The CDR3 DNA follows: TGTGCCAGCAGCGGGGGGACTAGCGGGAGCTTCCAAGAGACCCAGTACTTC. Amino acids: CASSGGTSGSFQETQYF. The rearrangement links TRBV9 to TRBJ2-5; the match to TRBD2 covers 14 bases. The length of the CDR3 is 17 residues. V lost 3 bases, J lost 1 base, and 5 bases stayed unmatched. Germline loops: CDR1 SGDLS, CDR2 YYNGEE.

The CDR3 nucleotides read TGTGCCAGCAGCTTGGGGGGGACAGGGCCCTCTGGAAACACCATATATTTT. Amino acid sequence: CASSLGGTGPSGNTIYF. The gene calls are TRBV5-4 and TRBJ1-3; 9 bases are a match to TRBD1. CDR3 length equals 17 residues. Germline values: CDR1 SGHNT, CDR2 YYREEE (reference sequence). V gave up 0 bases and J gave up 0 bases; unmatched junction bases: 4.

The chain carries TRBV5-1 and TRBJ1-1, with 8 bases that match TRBD1. The length of the CDR3 is 15 residues. Germline V gene lookup returns CDR1 SGHRS and CDR2 YFSETQ. J lost 2 bases, V lost 4 bases, and 7 bases had no gene match. CDR3 amino acids: CASSGRTGFNTEAFF. The CDR3 bases are TGCGCCAGCAGCGGACGGACAGGGTTTAACACTGAAGCTTTCTTT.

The genes are TRBV29-1 and TRBJ2-5; unclear D gene. The CDR3 is made up of 12 amino acids. The germline V gene has CDR1 SQVTM and CDR2 ANQGSEA. V lost 6 bases and J lost 5, with 13 bases in between. The CDR3 DNA follows: TGCAGCGTGGTAGCCGGTTTCGAGACCCAGTACTTC. Encoded protein: CSVVAGFETQYF.

This chain links TRBV18 with TRBJ1-6; 7 bases map to TRBD1. The junction had 5 bases not matched to a gene; V was cut back by 4 bases and J by 2 bases. CDR1 is KGHSH, CDR2 LQKENI, per germline. This CDR3 is 16 amino acids long. CDR3 bases: TGTGCCAGCTCACGTAAGGGGGCGGCCTATAATTCACCCCTCCACTTT. Its protein is CASSRKGAAYNSPLHF.

The chain joins TRBV19 to TRBJ2-4; D perhaps matches TRBD2 (5 bases). Per the germline V gene, CDR1 is LNHDA and CDR2 is SQIVND (reference sequence). V lost 7 bases, J lost 1 base, and 17 bases lay in between. The CDR3 loop spans 16 amino acids. The CDR3 region has the DNA TGTGCCAGTACCGACCGCCGGTCGGGGGCCAAAAACATTCAGTACTTC. Translated, it gives CASTDRRSGAKNIQYF.